The 29 T cell receptor beta chains below come from one sample, sequenced in a study of blood T cell repertoires in COVID-19 (dated by TCRdb to 2018 to 2021). Library preparation was by the immunoSEQ multiplex PCR assay. The immuneACCESS repertoire file appears here via TCRdb, limited to in-frame rearrangements. These files lack a portion of the clones; in checked studies, under half of the deficit traces to unresolved V genes, and the cause of the others is not known. The sample yields about 49,000 clones; about 87% were counted once. The ten largest make up 13% of the sample. The source material was peripheral blood. These receptors were obtained from a man older than 75 with acute or convalescent COVID-19.

This clone is a singleton in its sample. The chain combines TRBV14 with TRBJ2-5, with TRBD2 identical over 8 bases. J was trimmed by 2 bases and V by 1 base; bases with no gene match: 18. The CDR3 covers 20 residues. The germline V gene encodes CDR1 SGHDN and CDR2 FVKESK. The DNA for the CDR3 is TGTGCCAGCAGCCAAGGCCCCCGGGGGGGGCGCTCGACGTTACAAGAGACCCAGTACTTC. This translates into CASSQGPRGGRSTLQETQYF.

This sequence joins TRBV4-1 and TRBJ2-5; possibly TRBD2 for D (6 bases). V was clipped by 2 bases and J by 4 bases, with 17 bases between them. CDR1 is MGHRA and CDR2 is YSYEKL in the germline V gene. CDR3 length: 16 amino acids. CDR3 sequence (DNA): TGCGCCAGCAGCCAACGTTTTCGGGAGCGACGAGAGACCCAGTACTTC. Translation: CASSQRFRERRETQYF.

This rearrangement joins TRBV5-1 to TRBJ1-4; tentatively, D is TRBD1 (6 bases). Deletions cut 4 bases from V and 2 bases from J, with 12 bases between. The germline CDR1 and CDR2 sequences are SGHRS and YFSETQ. This CDR3 is 15 amino acids long. The CDR3 nucleotides are TGCGCCAGCAGCGCAACCCAGGGGACTAATGAAAAACTGTTTTTT. This gives the protein CASSATQGTNEKLFF.

In this sample, this clone turned up a few times. The chain combines TRBV7-9 with TRBJ1-1; the D gene is possibly TRBD1 (6 bases). Trimming stripped 4 bases from V and 4 bases from J, with 13 bases between. From germline, CDR1 is SEHNR and CDR2 FQNEAQ (reference sequence). The CDR3 contains 14 residues. CDR3 in amino acids: CASSSQQGGTEAFF. DNA of the CDR3: TGTGCCAGCAGCTCCCAACAGGGCGGCACTGAAGCTTTCTTT.

The chain carries TRBV9 and TRBJ1-5; D uncertain. The CDR3 sequence is 14 residues long. The ends were cut back, 0 bases at V and 3 bases at J, with 7 bases in the middle. Germline loops: CDR1 SGDLS, CDR2 YYNGEE. The CDR3 is CASSVGADNQPQHF. Written as DNA, the CDR3 is TGTGCCAGCAGCGTAGGGGCAGACAATCAGCCCCAGCATTTT.

This clone was detected once. The V gene is TRBV10-3, the J gene TRBJ1-1; TRBD1 is a possible D gene (6 bases). The CDR3 length is 13 residues. Looked up from germline, CDR1 is ENHRY and CDR2 is SYGVKD. Trimming shortened V by 7 bases and J by 1 base, and 10 bases separated the two germline ends. This CDR3 reads CAIKGRGNTEAFF. The CDR3 DNA follows: TGTGCCATCAAGGGCAGGGGGAACACTGAAGCTTTCTTT.

This clone was seen a handful of times. The genes are TRBV28 and TRBJ2-5, with TRBD1 matching over 7 bases. Germline V CDR1 and CDR2: MDHEN, SYDVKM. The V and J ends lost 5 bases and 2 bases, in that order; junction bases with no gene match: 8. The CDR3 consists of 15 residues. The CDR3 spells CASSQITTGQETQYF. The CDR3 DNA follows: TGTGCCAGCAGTCAAATTACGACAGGGCAAGAGACCCAGTACTTC. The variable domain in full, completed from reference TRBV28 and TRBJ2-5, reads DVKVTQSSRYLVKRTGEKVFLECVQDMDHENMFWYRQDPGLGLRLIYFSYDVKMKEKGDIPEGYSVSREKKERFSLILESASTNQTSMYLCASSQITTGQETQYFGPGTRLLVL.

This chain links TRBV28 with TRBJ1-4; 8 nucleotides match TRBD1. This CDR3 has 16 residues. V dropped 1 base and J dropped 10; count of bases not matched to a gene: 11. Germline CDR1 reads MDHEN; CDR2 reads SYDVKM. The CDR3 DNA is TGTGCCAGCAGTTTATTTTCGGCAGGGGGCAGGGTAAAACTGTTTTTT. Translation gives CASSLFSAGGRVKLFF.

The chain has TRBV29-1 and TRBJ1-2; 11 bases agree with TRBD1. CDR1 is SQVTM, CDR2 ANQGSEA, per germline. There are 12 residues in the CDR3. The junction had 2 bases not matched to a gene; V was cut back by 7 bases and J by 4 bases. The chain's CDR3 is CSEGQGAYGYTF. CDR3 nucleotides: TGCAGCGAAGGACAGGGGGCCTATGGCTACACCTTC.

The chain couples TRBV7-8 to TRBJ2-7; no firm D call. Germline CDR1 and CDR2: SGHVS and FQNEAQ. Trimming stripped 3 bases from V and 3 bases from J, with 12 bases between. The CDR3 is made up of 14 amino acids. The CDR3 sequence is CASSFSRLGYEQYF. The CDR3 bases are TGTGCCAGCAGCTTTTCCAGGCTGGGCTACGAGCAGTACTTC.

This clone was recorded once. The V and J genes are TRBV3-1 (or the pseudogene TRBV3-2) and TRBJ2-5, with 7 positions matching TRBD1. V was pared by 1 base and J by 7 bases, with 6 bases of the junction left unmatched. The germline gives CDR1 LGHDT, CDR2 YNNKEL (reference sequence). The CDR3 loop spans 14 amino acids. CDR3 sequence: CASSQGQGGATQYF. CDR3 bases: TGTGCCAGCAGCCAAGGACAGGGTGGGGCGACCCAGTACTTC.

This clone was counted a few times. The chain links TRBV4-1 to TRBJ2-3; D unresolved. Germline-derived CDR1 and CDR2 are MGHRA and YSYEKL. The CDR3 has 13 amino acids. V was cut by 3 bases and J by 6 bases, with 10 bases left in between. CDR3 sequence (DNA): TGCGCCAGCAGCCATCACGGTGTGGATACGCAGTATTTT. As protein: CASSHHGVDTQYF.

The chain has TRBV6-5 and TRBJ1-2, with 9 nucleotides matching TRBD1. Germline lookup yields CDR1 MNHEY and CDR2 SVGAGI. J lost 5 bases, V lost 2 bases, and 3 bases had no gene match. The CDR3 is 14 amino acids. In nucleotides, the CDR3 is TGTGCCAGCAGTTACAACGGACAGGGGTATGGCTACACCTTC. Its translation: CASSYNGQGYGYTF.

V gene TRBV11-2 combines with J gene TRBJ2-7; possible D gene TRBD2, 5 bases. The germline V gene has CDR1 SGHAT and CDR2 FQNNGV. The ends were cut back, 0 bases at V and 2 bases at J, with 11 bases in the middle. The CDR3 totals 15 residues. CDR3: CASSLDRTRAYEQYF. The CDR3, as DNA: TGTGCCAGCAGCTTAGATCGTACTAGAGCCTACGAGCAGTACTTC.

The rearrangement links TRBV5-1 to TRBJ1-1; possibly TRBD1 for D (5 bases). The V gene lost 0 bases and the J gene lost 0 bases, with 9 bases spanning the gap. Per germline, CDR1 SGHRS and CDR2 YFSETQ. This CDR3 comprises 15 residues. The CDR3 DNA follows: TGCGCCAGCAGCTTGGCAGGGAACCTGAACACTGAAGCTTTCTTT. Residues: CASSLAGNLNTEAFF. The full variable domain, in which reference TRBV5-1 and TRBJ1-1 provide the parts outside the CDR3, is KAGVTQTPRYLIKTRGQQVTLSCSPISGHRSVSWYQQTPGQGLQFLFEYFSETQRNKGNFPGRFSGRQFSNSRSEMNVSTLELGDSALYLCASSLAGNLNTEAFFGQGTRLTVV.

The V call is TRBV21-1, the J call TRBJ1-1; the DNA was not used to check the table's D call, TRBD1. TRBV21-1 is assigned pseudogene status. The CDR3 runs to 15 residues. This chain's CDR3 is CASSPGQGMNTEAFF. For the CDR3, the DNA is TGTGCCAGCAGCCCAGGACAGGGGATGAACACTGAAGCTTTCTTT.

The rearrangement uses TRBV6-5 and TRBJ1-2; no firm D call. V lost 5 bases to trimming and J lost 4 bases, with 5 bases between them. Germline V gene data show CDR1 as MNHEY and CDR2 as SVGAGI. The CDR3 covers 11 residues. The CDR3 sequence is CASSPGYGYTF. The CDR3 coding sequence is TGTGCCAGCAGTCCCGGCTATGGCTACACCTTC.

This clone was seen just once. This chain joins TRBV7-9 and TRBJ2-7; TRBD2 agrees at 15 bases. Trimming cost V 5 bases and J 3 bases; bases outside gene matches: 8. The germline CDR1 and CDR2 sequences are SEHNR and FQNEAQ (reference sequence). This CDR3 has 17 amino acids. Here the CDR3 DNA reads TGTGCCAGCAGCCCCGGACTAGCGGGGGGGCCCCACTACGAGCAGTACTTC. Translating gives CASSPGLAGGPHYEQYF.

The rearrangement links TRBV7-2 to TRBJ1-1; 7 bases are a match to TRBD1. The CDR3 runs to 13 residues. Losses at the gene ends were 5 bases for V and 5 bases for J; bases not matched to a gene: 5. CDR1 and CDR2 (germline): SGHTA, FQGNSA. The CDR3: CASSRQGWTEAFF. The CDR3 DNA is TGTGCCAGCAGCCGACAGGGATGGACTGAAGCTTTCTTT.

This sequence joins TRBV9 and TRBJ1-4; possibly TRBD1 for D (5 bases). Germline V gene sequence: CDR1 SGDLS, CDR2 YYNGEE. This CDR3 is built from 15 residues. Trimming cost V 1 base and J 4 bases, with 11 bases left between them. Here the CDR3 reads CASSVSGALNEKLFF. CDR3 nucleotides: TGTGCCAGCAGCGTAAGTGGGGCGCTTAATGAAAAACTGTTTTTT.

The chain links TRBV5-4 to TRBJ1-3; perhaps TRBD1 as D (5 bases). This CDR3 is built from 15 residues. Trimming pared 3 bases from V and 0 bases from J, leaving 10 bases between. Germline values: CDR1 SGHNT, CDR2 YYREEE (reference sequence). CDR3 amino acids: CASSSGAYSGNTIYF. In nucleotides, the CDR3 is TGTGCCAGCAGCTCTGGGGCCTACTCTGGAAACACCATATATTTT.

CDR3 nucleotide sequence: TGTGCCAGTAGTCCCAGGCCGGGACAGGGGGCTCTCAACTATGGCTACACCTTC. This sequence encodes CASSPRPGQGALNYGYTF. This chain joins TRBV19 and TRBJ1-2, with 12 bases that match TRBD1. Germline V gives CDR1 LNHDA, CDR2 SQIVND (reference sequence). Losses at the gene ends were 5 bases for V and 2 bases for J; bases not matched to a gene: 12. The CDR3 is 18 residues long.

The chain links TRBV4-1 to TRBJ1-5; 7 nucleotides line up with TRBD1. Trimming cost V 1 base and J 1 base; bases outside gene matches: 1. The CDR3 runs to 15 residues. Germline V gene sequence: CDR1 MGHRA, CDR2 YSYEKL. DNA for the CDR3: TGCGCCAGCAGCCAAGGGGGACAGAGCAATCAGCCCCAGCATTTT. Encoded protein: CASSQGGQSNQPQHF.

The rearrangement joins TRBV9 to TRBJ1-5; D is uncertain. Germline CDR1 is SGDLS and CDR2 is YYNGEE. V dropped 4 bases and J dropped 2 bases, with 7 bases sitting between them. There are 13 residues in the CDR3. The CDR3 sequence: CASSPSGNQPQHF. The CDR3 DNA sequence: TGTGCCAGCAGCCCCTCCGGCAATCAGCCCCAGCATTTT.

The chain uses TRBV5-6 and TRBJ1-1; 11 positions match TRBD1. The CDR3 has 16 residues. The trim removed 7 bases at V and 2 bases at J, leaving 10 bases unmatched. Per germline, CDR1 SGHDT and CDR2 YYEEEE. CDR3 nucleotide sequence: TGTGCCAGCTTTCCCACCGGGACAGGGGGTAACACTGAAGCTTTCTTT. It translates to CASFPTGTGGNTEAFF.

Comments on this clone: Distinct nucleotide sequences in the sample also encode this CDR3. The chain employs TRBV19 and TRBJ1-3, with D possibly TRBD1 on 5 matching bases. V lost 1 base and J lost 2, with 9 bases in between. The CDR3 is 15 amino acids. CDR1 is LNHDA and CDR2 is SQIVND in the germline V gene (reference sequence). The CDR3 DNA reads TGTGCCAGTAGTATAGGGGCGGGACCTGGAAACACCATATATTTT. It specifies CASSIGAGPGNTIYF. Looking up the rest from reference TRBV19 and TRBJ1-3 gives the full variable domain: DGGITQSPKYLFRKEGQNVTLSCEQNLNHDAMYWYRQDPGQGLRLIYYSQIVNDFQKGDIAEGYSVSREKKESFPLTVTSAQKNPTAFYLCASSIGAGPGNTIYFGEGSWLTVV.

V is TRBV6-5 and J is TRBJ1-1; 9 nucleotides match TRBD1. CDR1 and CDR2 from the germline V gene are MNHEY and SVGAGI. The CDR3 totals 13 residues. After removal of 2 bases from V and 8 bases from J, the junction contained 3 bases not matched to a gene. The CDR3 here is CASSYPGTGEAFF. CDR3 DNA: TGTGCCAGCAGTTACCCCGGGACAGGGGAAGCTTTCTTT.

This clone has a handful of counts. The V call is TRBV10-3, the J call TRBJ1-1; D is possibly TRBD1 (5 bases). The V gene's germline CDR1 is ENHRY and CDR2 SYGVKD. V lost 7 bases and J 1 base, leaving 13 bases between the germline ends. The CDR3 contains 14 residues. The CDR3 DNA follows: TGTGCCATCAAATCAGGGCGGGGGAACACTGAAGCTTTCTTT. Translating it yields CAIKSGRGNTEAFF.

In its sample, this clone was seen once. The chain uses TRBV28 and TRBJ1-1; TRBD1 aligns across 9 bases. Unmatched junction bases numbered 4, after V lost 3 bases and J lost 11 bases. CDR1 and CDR2 from the germline V gene are MDHEN and SYDVKM. The CDR3 has 12 amino acids. CDR3 nucleotide sequence: TGTGCCAGCAGTTTGGGACAGGGTGGGGCTTTCTTT. It is translated as CASSLGQGGAFF.